These 24 T cell receptor beta chains were all obtained from the same sample, sequenced in a study of post-analysis software for immune sequencing data. General observations from the study: Roughly 5 TRBV segments, TRBV5-6, TRBV5-1 and TRBV20-1 among them, were found more frequent in patients than controls.

Incorporated into the TCR beta cDNA libraries were unique molecular identifiers, which served to reduce PCR and sequencing biases. In TCRdb, the PCR reads were re-called with MiXCR into one record per CDR3 protein. The sample lists 650,000 to 850,000 distinct CDR3 sequences, roughly 50% occurring once. Their recognized antigens are unknown. Input material: blood. These receptors all come from a girl between 5 and 17 years old with multiple sclerosis.

The chain couples TRBV20-1 to TRBJ2-4; D is tentatively TRBD1 or TRBD2 (6 bases each). The DNA end lines up better with TRBJ2-5; the J call may be wrong. The CDR3 spans 15 residues. Germline CDR1 is DFQATT and CDR2 is SNEGSKA (reference sequence). The CDR3 reads CSARGGVGGGKTQYF. For the CDR3, the DNA is TGCAGTGCTAGAGGTGGCGTCGGAGGGGGAAAGACCCAGTACTTC.

The CDR3 loop reads CASSVREGDPNTGELFF. The CDR3 DNA sequence: TGTGCCAGCAGCGTACGGGAAGGGGACCCCAACACCGGGGAGCTGTTTTTT. The chain employs TRBV9 and TRBJ2-2; D could derive from TRBD1 or TRBD2 (5 bases each). The CDR3 runs to 17 residues. V was clipped by 1 base and J by 2 bases, with 15 bases between them. The germline CDR1 and CDR2 sequences are SGDLS and YYNGEE.

The chain employs TRBV3-1 and TRBJ1-3; D is possibly TRBD1 (5 bases). V was trimmed by 3 bases and J by 2 bases, leaving 20 bases between them. Looked up from germline, CDR1 is LGHDT and CDR2 is YNNKEL (reference sequence). The CDR3 is 18 amino acids. The chain's CDR3 is CASSHSGGGTRTGNTIYF. The CDR3 coding sequence is TGTGCCAGCAGCCACAGTGGTGGGGGAACCCGGACTGGAAACACCATATATTTT.

This clonotype was observed a few times. The CDR3, as DNA: TGCAGCGCCACAGGGGGCCACGCGTTGAACACTGAAGCTTTCTTT. Its translation: CSATGGHALNTEAFF. The V and J genes are TRBV29-1 and TRBJ1-1, with 9 bases identical to TRBD1. Trimming cost V 7 bases and J 0 bases; bases outside gene matches: 9. CDR3 length: 15 residues. The germline V gene encodes CDR1 SQVTM and CDR2 ANQGSEA.

This clonotype was observed a few times. The gene calls are TRBV4-1 and TRBJ1-4; D unresolved. Germline CDR1 MGHRA, CDR2 YSYEKL. V dropped 1 base and J dropped 10 bases, with 22 bases sitting between them. The CDR3 runs to 17 residues. The CDR3 bases are TGCGCCAGCAGCCAAGTTGGCGAATCGGGGTCAACCCCAAAACTGTTTTTT. Its translation: CASSQVGESGSTPKLFF.

J is TRBJ2-1 and V is TRBV20-1; the match to TRBD1 covers 7 bases. Germline trimming cut 3 bases from V and 9 bases from J; bases unmatched to any gene: 5. The CDR3 is made up of 12 amino acids. Germline V CDR1 and CDR2: DFQATT, SNEGSKA (reference sequence). For the CDR3, the DNA is TGCAGTGCTAGTGCTACAGGGGCTGAGCAGTTCTTC. Translated, it gives CSASATGAEQFF.

The V gene is TRBV3-1, the J gene TRBJ1-4; TRBD1 matches 8 bases. J lost 6 bases, V lost 5 bases, and 8 bases had no gene match. The germline V gene encodes CDR1 LGHDT and CDR2 YNNKEL (reference sequence). The length of the CDR3 is 15 residues. CDR3 in amino acids: CASSSLGTGDEKLFF. The CDR3 coding sequence is TGTGCCAGCAGCAGCCTCGGGACAGGTGATGAAAAACTGTTTTTT.

This clonotype was recorded a few times. The chain combines TRBV20-1 with TRBJ2-5; 9 bases align to TRBD1. The DNA end favors TRBJ2-7, so the J call may be wrong. Germline loops: CDR1 DFQATT, CDR2 SNEGSKA (reference sequence). CDR3 length: 13 amino acids. The CDR3 spells CSARRTGEHEQYF. DNA for the CDR3: TGCAGTGCTAGACGGACAGGGGAACACGAGCAGTACTTC.

This clonotype was seen once. The chain joins TRBV2 to TRBJ2-7; 8 bases align to TRBD2. The germline CDR1 and CDR2 sequences are SNHLY and FYNNEI. J lost 3 bases, V lost 9 bases, and 10 bases had no gene match. CDR3 length: 14 amino acids. Here the CDR3 reads CASLGLAESYEQYF. In DNA form, the CDR3 reads TGTGCCAGTCTCGGACTAGCCGAGAGCTACGAGCAGTACTTC.

The CDR3 loop is CASSFGVSNQPQHF. CDR3 nucleotide sequence: TGTGCCAGCAGCTTTGGGGTTTCCAATCAGCCCCAGCATTTT. The rearrangement links TRBV7-2 to TRBJ1-5; D remains unclear. In germline, CDR1 is SGHTA, CDR2 FQGNSA. V shed 3 bases and J shed 3 bases, with 9 bases lying between them. The CDR3 is 14 residues long.

This clonotype was observed a few times. The CDR3 region is CASSLKPDTQYF. The CDR3 DNA sequence: TGCGCCAGCAGCTTGAAGCCAGATACGCAGTATTTT. The rearrangement links TRBV5-1 to TRBJ2-3; D not certain. Germline V gene sequence: CDR1 SGHRS, CDR2 YFSETQ. CDR3 length: 12 residues. V lost 1 base to trimming and J lost 4 bases, with 4 bases between them.

The J gene is TRBJ2-7, the V gene TRBV15, with TRBD2 as a possible D gene (5 bases). The CDR3 length is 14 residues. V was shortened by 0 bases and J by 7 bases, with 13 bases between the two germline ends. CDR1 and CDR2 from the germline V gene are LNHNV and YYDKDF (reference sequence). The CDR3 here is CATSRDPSTGEQYF. In DNA form, the CDR3 reads TGTGCCACCAGCAGAGATCCGTCGACGGGGGAGCAGTACTTC.

J is TRBJ2-3 and V is TRBV7-3; either TRBD1 or TRBD2 may fit D (8 bases each). From germline, CDR1 is SGHTA and CDR2 FQGTGA. CDR3 length: 17 residues. Trimming took 4 bases from V and 6 from J, leaving 23 bases between them. The CDR3 here is CASSSHGLARDRDTQYF. CDR3 nucleotides: TGTGCCAGCAGCTCCCATGGACTAGCTCGGGACAGGGATACGCAGTATTTT.

This chain links TRBV4-1 with TRBJ1-2; D possibly corresponds to TRBD1 (5 bases). The CDR3 sequence is 15 residues long. The germline gives CDR1 MGHRA, CDR2 YSYEKL. The V gene lost 3 bases and the J gene lost 0 bases, with 11 bases spanning the gap. CDR3 sequence: CASSQNGRANYGYTF. The DNA of the CDR3 is TGCGCCAGCAGCCAGAATGGCAGGGCTAACTATGGCTACACCTTC.

The CDR3 nucleotides read TGCAGTGCTTTCCGCCCAGGTTACTACGAGCAGTACTTC. Amino acid sequence: CSAFRPGYYEQYF. This rearrangement joins TRBV20-1 to TRBJ2-1, with D unclear. The DNA end is a closer match to TRBJ2-7, so the J assignment may be wrong. The CDR3 spans 13 residues. The germline gives CDR1 DFQATT, CDR2 SNEGSKA (reference sequence).

The CDR3 region has the DNA TGCAGTGCTAGAGGCCCCGGGACTAACTCCTACGAGCAGTACTTC. This gives the protein CSARGPGTNSYEQYF. The chain is built from TRBV20-1 and TRBJ2-7; 7 bases agree with TRBD2. Germline V gene sequence: CDR1 DFQATT, CDR2 SNEGSKA (reference sequence). The length of the CDR3 is 15 residues. Unmatched junction bases numbered 6, after V lost 1 base and J lost 0 bases.

The rearrangement uses TRBV7-9 and TRBJ2-1, with TRBD2 matching over 8 bases. CDR3 length equals 14 residues. The germline CDR1 and CDR2 sequences are SEHNR and FQNEAQ (reference sequence). The V and J ends lost 5 bases and 6 bases, in that order; junction bases with no gene match: 6. The CDR3 region has the DNA TGTGCCAGCAGCATTTCTAGCGGGCGCAATGAGCAGTTCTTC. This encodes CASSISSGRNEQFF.

The chain recombines TRBV20-1 with TRBJ2-5, with TRBD2 matching over 13 bases. The V gene end was trimmed by 5 bases and the J gene end by 3 bases; junction bases not matched to a gene: 6. Per the germline V gene, CDR1 is DFQATT and CDR2 is SNEGSKA (reference sequence). This CDR3 is 15 amino acids long. The CDR3 protein is CSASTGLAGKETQYF. The CDR3 DNA is TGCAGTGCTTCAACGGGACTAGCGGGAAAAGAGACCCAGTACTTC.

The chain links TRBV29-1 to TRBJ2-7; 10 bases fit TRBD1. V dropped 7 bases and J dropped 5; count of bases not matched to a gene: 8. CDR1 is SQVTM and CDR2 is ANQGSEA in the germline V gene. This CDR3 is built from 13 residues. The CDR3 sequence: CSAGTGTGDEQYF. The CDR3, as DNA: TGCAGCGCCGGGACCGGGACAGGGGACGAGCAGTACTTC.

This clonotype was counted many times. This rearrangement joins TRBV20-1 to TRBJ2-3; 8 positions match TRBD2. Germline V CDR1 and CDR2: DFQATT, SNEGSKA (reference sequence). Trimming took 5 bases from V and 2 from J; bases not matched to a gene: 9. This CDR3 region has 15 residues. DNA of the CDR3: TGCAGTGCTCGCACTAAGCGGGGGCTCACAGATACGCAGTATTTT. Protein: CSARTKRGLTDTQYF.

A few counts support this clonotype. This sequence joins TRBV20-1 and TRBJ1-2; no definite D call. Germline V gives CDR1 DFQATT, CDR2 SNEGSKA (reference sequence). This CDR3 has 13 residues. With 3 bases removed from V and 4 bases from J, the gap between germline ends came to 12 bases. The CDR3 is CSARDLQSYGYTF. Written as DNA, the CDR3 is TGCAGTGCTAGGGACTTACAATCCTATGGCTACACCTTC.

This clonotype came up a few times. The chain uses TRBV6-6 and TRBJ1-1; unclear D gene. Germline CDR1 and CDR2: MNHNY and SVGAGI (reference sequence). The length of the CDR3 is 17 residues. Trimming removed 7 bases at V and 5 bases at J, with 26 bases between. The CDR3 reads CASTLSLRGRSKTEAFF. The CDR3 DNA follows: TGTGCCAGCACCCTATCCCTCCGCGGGAGGTCGAAAACTGAAGCTTTCTTT.

The sample holds a few counts of this clonotype. This chain uses TRBV5-1 with TRBJ2-7; 12 bases are shared with TRBD2. CDR3 length: 16 amino acids. Germline CDR1 SGHRS, CDR2 YFSETQ. V shed 3 bases and J 2 bases; nucleotides not matched to a gene: 6. The CDR3 DNA reads TGCGCCAGCAGCTGGACTAGCGGGGCGTCCGCCTACGAGCAGTACTTC. Translation gives CASSWTSGASAYEQYF.

The genes are TRBV29-1 and TRBJ2-7, with D perhaps being TRBD1 or TRBD2 (5 bases each). CDR3 length: 15 amino acids. Trimming took 0 bases from V and 3 from J, leaving 15 bases between them. CDR1 and CDR2 (germline): SQVTM, ANQGSEA. CDR3 in DNA: TGCAGCGTTGAAGACCGTGGGACGACAGACTACGAGCAGTACTTC. It codes for CSVEDRGTTDYEQYF.